The 18 T cell receptor beta chains listed next were all sequenced from one sample in a study of blood T cells in healthy people across ages. A sample-barcoded 5' primer and a J-beta primer mix were used in a second PCR of about 6 to 11 cycles. TCRdb processed the 5' RACE reads anew with MiXCR; each CDR3 protein has one entry. The sample lists 1.2 million to 1.5 million distinct CDR3 sequences, roughly 40% occurring once. The sequencing sample was made of blood. These receptors came from a woman aged 18 to 35 in good health.

This clonotype turned up a few times. This chain links TRBV12-3 or TRBV12-4 with TRBJ1-2, with D perhaps TRBD1 (5 bases). Trimming removed 1 base at V and 6 bases at J, with 15 bases between. There are 15 residues in the CDR3. DNA of the CDR3: TGTGCCAGCAGTTTAGGGGAGGGACGGGGAAATGGCTACACCTTC. It specifies CASSLGEGRGNGYTF.

This rearrangement joins TRBV7-8 to TRBJ2-7; D not certain. The CDR3 extends over 16 amino acids. Germline values: CDR1 SGHVS, CDR2 FQNEAQ. V gave up 5 bases and J gave up 3 bases, with 20 bases separating them. CDR3 sequence reads: CASSRMESPRHYEQYF. The CDR3 bases are TGTGCCAGCAGCCGGATGGAGAGTCCCCGTCACTACGAGCAGTACTTC.

V is TRBV20-1 and J is TRBJ2-1; 10 nucleotides agree with TRBD1. Germline V gene sequence: CDR1 DFQATT, CDR2 SNEGSKA (reference sequence). With V trimmed by 5 bases and J by 9 bases, 13 bases remained unmatched. The CDR3 spans 15 residues. CDR3 loop: CSASAGTGDSSEQFF. The DNA for the CDR3 is TGCAGTGCTTCCGCAGGGACAGGGGATTCATCTGAGCAGTTCTTC.

The CDR3 is CSAKGRRNPPRETQYF. The CDR3 DNA sequence: TGCAGTGCAAAAGGACGGCGGAATCCGCCGCGTGAGACCCAGTACTTC. V is TRBV20-1 and J is TRBJ2-5; D not resolved. Trimming stripped 6 bases from V and 5 bases from J, with 25 bases between. Per the germline V gene, CDR1 is DFQATT and CDR2 is SNEGSKA (reference sequence). CDR3 length: 16 amino acids.

Only a few counts were recorded for this clonotype. The CDR3 loop is CASSQRGDSYEQYF. The CDR3 nucleotides read TGTGCCAGCAGCCAGCGGGGGGACTCCTACGAGCAGTACTTC. This chain links TRBV25-1 with TRBJ2-7; the match to TRBD2 covers 9 bases. Germline values: CDR1 MGHDK, CDR2 SYGVNS. The J segment lost 0 bases and the V segment lost 6 bases, leaving 3 bases of the junction unmatched. The CDR3 contains 14 residues.

V usage is TRBV9 and J usage is TRBJ2-7; D may be TRBD1 or TRBD2 (5 bases each). This CDR3 spans 14 amino acids. V was shortened by 0 bases and J by 2 bases, with 9 bases between the two germline ends. Germline V lookup: CDR1 SGDLS, CDR2 YYNGEE. CDR3 sequence (DNA): TGTGCCAGCAGCGTAGAACTGGGGGCCTACGAGCAGTACTTC. Its protein product is CASSVELGAYEQYF. The full variable domain, its missing parts supplied by reference TRBV9 and TRBJ2-7, is DSGVTQTPKHLITATGQRVTLRCSPRSGDLSVYWYQQSLDQGLQFLIQYYNGEERAKGNILERFSAQQFPDLHSELNLSSLELGDSALYFCASSVELGAYEQYFGPGTRLTVT.

The chain combines TRBV2 with TRBJ2-1, with TRBD2 matching over 13 bases. Losses at the gene ends were 6 bases for V and 10 bases for J; bases not matched to a gene: 6. CDR1 is SNHLY and CDR2 is FYNNEI in the germline V gene. The CDR3 length is 14 residues. In DNA form, the CDR3 reads TGTGCCAGCAGCGCCGGGACTAGCGGGGTAGAGCAGTTCTTC. The encoded protein is CASSAGTSGVEQFF.

The chain employs TRBV5-1 and TRBJ2-7, with D tentatively TRBD1 or TRBD2 (5 bases each). CDR1 and CDR2 from the germline V gene are SGHRS and YFSETQ. V dropped 7 bases and J dropped 4 bases, with 18 bases sitting between them. The CDR3 runs 14 residues. The CDR3 here is CASGPRRDDYEQYF. The CDR3 nucleotides read TGCGCCAGCGGACCCAGACGGGACGATTACGAGCAGTACTTC.

The chain recombines TRBV20-1 with TRBJ1-5, with D possibly TRBD1 on 6 matching bases. CDR1 and CDR2 (germline): DFQATT, SNEGSKA (reference sequence). The CDR3 loop spans 15 amino acids. Trimming stripped 0 bases from V and 2 bases from J, with 11 bases between. This CDR3 reads CSARDPRGGNQPQHF. CDR3 coding DNA: TGCAGTGCTAGAGATCCCAGGGGTGGCAATCAGCCCCAGCATTTT.

The genes are TRBV3-1 and TRBJ1-6, with D tentatively TRBD1 (6 bases). The CDR3 loop spans 17 amino acids. Germline V CDR1 and CDR2: LGHDT, YNNKEL (reference sequence). Trimming took off 7 bases at V and 0 bases at J, with 16 bases between the two ends. CDR3 loop: CASTNGGGSSYNSPLHF. CDR3 DNA: TGTGCCAGCACCAACGGAGGGGGAAGCTCCTATAATTCACCCCTCCACTTT.

The chain uses TRBV6-6 and TRBJ1-1; D is undetermined. V lost 5 bases, J lost 1 base, and 11 bases lay in between. The CDR3 loop spans 14 amino acids. Looked up from germline, CDR1 is MNHNY and CDR2 is SVGAGI (reference sequence). CDR3 sequence reads: CASSSAGKNTEAFF. DNA for the CDR3: TGTGCCAGCAGTAGCGCGGGGAAGAACACTGAAGCTTTCTTT.

V usage is TRBV6-5 and J usage is TRBJ2-5, with unresolved D. CDR1 is MNHEY and CDR2 is SVGAGI in the germline V gene. The CDR3 has 13 amino acids. The germline V and J ends were trimmed by 5 bases and 3 bases, with 10 bases remaining between them. The CDR3 DNA reads as TGTGCCAGCAGTCAAACAGTGGAAGAGACCCAGTACTTC. The encoded protein is CASSQTVEETQYF.

This clonotype has just one count. The junction and the germline gene differ at one end; a read error may be behind it. The chain is built from TRBV12-3 or TRBV12-4 and TRBJ1-4, with D unclear. The CDR3 has 12 amino acids. Here the CDR3 reads CASRRPNEKLFF. The CDR3 nucleotides read TGTGCCAGCAGACGCCCCAATGAAAAGCTGTTTTTT.

This clonotype has more than one count but fewer than ten. DNA of the CDR3: TGCGCCAGCAGTGAGTTTTCCTCCGGGACAGTAATCGACGAGCAGTACTTC. Its protein is CASSEFSSGTVIDEQYF. This chain uses TRBV10-1 with TRBJ2-4; TRBD1 matches 7 bases. The J call may be faulty, since TRBJ2-7 better matches the DNA end. CDR3 length: 17 residues. CDR1 WNHNN and CDR2 SYGVQD come from the germline V gene (reference sequence).

V is TRBV12-3 or TRBV12-4 and J is TRBJ2-7; unclear D gene. CDR3 length: 18 amino acids. Between the trimmed V and J ends, which lost 0 bases and 2 bases, there was a span of 20 bases. CDR3 coding DNA: TGTGCCAGCAGTTTAGCAGTGTTTGGGCTAGTGGAGACCTACGAGCAGTACTTC. Its translation: CASSLAVFGLVETYEQYF.

The table lists this clonotype with a count of one. This chain joins TRBV29-1 and TRBJ1-2, with 7 bases that match TRBD1. Germline V gene data show CDR1 as SQVTM and CDR2 as ANQGSEA. Trimming cost V 6 bases and J 4 bases; bases outside gene matches: 14. The CDR3 is made up of 15 amino acids. CDR3 bases: TGCAGCGTCCAATCGCAGGGGGGGGGACTCTATGGCTACACCTTC. Its protein product is CSVQSQGGGLYGYTF.

The sample holds a few counts of this clonotype. The J gene is TRBJ2-5, the V gene TRBV29-1; either TRBD1 or TRBD2 may supply D (5 bases each). Trimming pared 7 bases from V and 1 base from J, leaving 13 bases between. The CDR3 is 13 residues long. Germline CDR1 reads SQVTM; CDR2 reads ANQGSEA. In DNA, the CDR3 is TGCAGCGCCGGGACCATAGGCCAAGAGACCCAGTACTTC. Protein: CSAGTIGQETQYF. The variable domain in full, with the rest retrieved from reference TRBV29-1 and TRBJ2-5, is SAVISQKPSRDICQRGTSLTIQCQVDSQVTMMFWYRQQPGQSLTLIATANQGSEATYESGFVIDKFPISRPNLTFSTLTVSNMSPEDSSIYLCSAGTIGQETQYFGPGTRLLVL.

A remark on this clonotype: At one end, the junction sequence differs from germline, possibly due to a read error. The chain couples TRBV25-1 to TRBJ2-7; D might be TRBD2 (5 bases). This CDR3 region has 13 residues. CDR1 and CDR2 from the germline V gene are MGHDK and SYGVNS. The CDR3 nucleotides read TGTGCCAGCAGTGAGAGCGGAACCTACGAGCAGTGCTTC. This translates into CASSESGTYEQCF.